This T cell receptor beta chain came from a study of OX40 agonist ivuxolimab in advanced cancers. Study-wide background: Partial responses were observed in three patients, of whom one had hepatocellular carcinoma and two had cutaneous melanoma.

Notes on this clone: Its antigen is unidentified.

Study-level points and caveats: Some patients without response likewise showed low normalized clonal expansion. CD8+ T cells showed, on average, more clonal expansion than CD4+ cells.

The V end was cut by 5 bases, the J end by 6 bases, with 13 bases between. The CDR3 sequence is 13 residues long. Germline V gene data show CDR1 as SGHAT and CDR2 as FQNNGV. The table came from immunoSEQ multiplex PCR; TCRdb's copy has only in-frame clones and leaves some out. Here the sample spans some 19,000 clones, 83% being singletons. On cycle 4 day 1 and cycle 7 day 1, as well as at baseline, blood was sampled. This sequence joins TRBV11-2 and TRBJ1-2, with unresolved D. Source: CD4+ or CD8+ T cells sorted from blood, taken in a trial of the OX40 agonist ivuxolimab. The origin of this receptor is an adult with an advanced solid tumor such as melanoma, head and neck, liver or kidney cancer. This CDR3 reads CASSEVGWDGYTF. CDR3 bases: TGTGCCAGCAGCGAGGTGGGCTGGGATGGCTACACCTTC.